This T cell receptor (beta chain) is from a study of blood T cell repertoires in COVID-19. For the study at large: Whether acute or convalescent, the COVID-19 samples came from the United States, Italy and Spain. Sources were T cells, B-cell-depleted T cells, or PBMCs; the material itself was cDNA or gDNA.

In the authors' workflow: Reference gene primer amplification gave nucleated cell count estimates. Assay used: immunoSEQ multiplex PCR; TCRdb lists only in-frame clones, some missing. V and J calls and clone size are given by that table; D and trimming were obtained from the DNA. The sample records hundreds of thousands of clones, more than 80% being singletons. Concerning this clone: Mismatch with germline at one junction end may stem from a read error.

Germline lookup yields CDR1 LNHNV and CDR2 YYDKDF (reference sequence). The CDR3 has 14 residues. The receptor was isolated from a young woman with active or convalescent COVID-19. Sample: peripheral blood. The J gene is TRBJ1-5, the V gene TRBV15; 7 nucleotides line up with TRBD1. In DNA form, the CDR3 reads TGTGCCGCCAGACAGGGAACCCGAGATCAGCCCCAGCATTTT. Amino acid sequence: CAARQGTRDQPQHF.